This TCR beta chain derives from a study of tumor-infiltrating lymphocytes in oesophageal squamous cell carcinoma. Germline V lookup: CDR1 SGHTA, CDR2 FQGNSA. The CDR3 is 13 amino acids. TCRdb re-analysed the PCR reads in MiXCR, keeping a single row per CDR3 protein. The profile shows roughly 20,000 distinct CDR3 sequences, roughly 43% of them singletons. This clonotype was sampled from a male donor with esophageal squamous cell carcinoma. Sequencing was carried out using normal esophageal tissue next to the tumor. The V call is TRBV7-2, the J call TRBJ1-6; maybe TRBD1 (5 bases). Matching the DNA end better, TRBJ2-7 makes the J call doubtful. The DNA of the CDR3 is TGTGCCAGCAGAAAGGACATGTACAATGAGCAGTACTTC. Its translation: CASRKDMYNEQYF.